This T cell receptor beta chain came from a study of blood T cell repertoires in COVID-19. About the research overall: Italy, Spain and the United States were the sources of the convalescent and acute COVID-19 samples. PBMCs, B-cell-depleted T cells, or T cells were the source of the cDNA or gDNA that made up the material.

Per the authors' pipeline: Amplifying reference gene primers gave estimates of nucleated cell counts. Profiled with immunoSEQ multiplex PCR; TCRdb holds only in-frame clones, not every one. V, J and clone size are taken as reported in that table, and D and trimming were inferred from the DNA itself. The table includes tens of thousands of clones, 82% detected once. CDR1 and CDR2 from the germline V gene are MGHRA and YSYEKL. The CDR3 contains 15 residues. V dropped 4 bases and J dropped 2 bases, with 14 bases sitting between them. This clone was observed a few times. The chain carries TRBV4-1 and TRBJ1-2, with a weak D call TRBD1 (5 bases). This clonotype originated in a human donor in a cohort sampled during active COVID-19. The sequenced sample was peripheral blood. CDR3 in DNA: TGCGCCAGCAGCCTGCGGGACGGGTCGAACTATGGCTACACCTTC. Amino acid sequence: CASSLRDGSNYGYTF.